A single sample gave rise to the 30 T cell receptor beta chains below, sequenced in a study of graft-versus-host responses after intestinal transplantation. Sequenced by immunoSEQ multiplex PCR; TCRdb stores in-frame clones only, minus some. The sample includes under 80,000 clones, around 92% of them seen just once. Sequencing was performed on PBMCs, taken 98 days after intestinal transplantation. The receptors originated from a human patient who received an intestinal transplant, so some T cells may come from the graft donor.

The chain employs TRBV4-1 and TRBJ2-7; D is uncertain. The length of the CDR3 is 16 residues. The germline V gene encodes CDR1 MGHRA and CDR2 YSYEKL. V lost 0 bases and J lost 0, with 12 bases in between. DNA for the CDR3: TGCGCCAGCAGCCAAGAGCTTCTAGGTTACTCCTACGAGCAGTACTTC. Residues: CASSQELLGYSYEQYF.

The chain couples TRBV19 to TRBJ1-2, with 9 bases aligning to TRBD1. CDR3 length equals 13 residues. V was pared by 5 bases and J by 5 bases, with 3 bases of the junction left unmatched. Germline V gene lookup returns CDR1 LNHDA and CDR2 SQIVND (reference sequence). The CDR3 DNA reads TGTGCCAGTAGTCCGGACAGGGGATATGGCTACACCTTC. Encoded protein: CASSPDRGYGYTF.

This rearrangement joins TRBV6-6 to TRBJ2-7, with D perhaps matching TRBD2 (5 bases). Germline V gives CDR1 MNHNY, CDR2 SVGAGI (reference sequence). The CDR3 spans 13 residues. V was trimmed by 2 bases and J by 0 bases, leaving 5 bases between them. CDR3 region: CASSYEGSYEQYF. CDR3 bases: TGTGCCAGCAGTTACGAGGGCTCCTACGAGCAGTACTTC.

The chain recombines TRBV6-5 with TRBJ2-5, with a possible D match to TRBD1 (5 bases). V was cut by 0 bases and J by 5 bases, with 10 bases left in between. This CDR3 has 14 residues. Germline CDR1 and CDR2: MNHEY and SVGAGI. This chain's CDR3 is CASSYSGHYETQYF. In nucleotides, the CDR3 is TGTGCCAGCAGTTACTCGGGGCATTATGAGACCCAGTACTTC.

The chain joins TRBV4-2 to TRBJ1-1; tentatively, D is TRBD1 (5 bases). Germline V gene sequence: CDR1 LGHNA, CDR2 YNFKEQ. The CDR3 runs to 14 residues. The CDR3 nucleotides read TGTGCTACTCGGGACCGCGGCGGGGGCACTGAAGCTTTCTTT. Encoded protein: CATRDRGGGTEAFF.

The chain links TRBV27 to TRBJ2-1; 7 bases fit TRBD2. V dropped 7 bases and J dropped 2; count of bases not matched to a gene: 11. The CDR3 is 16 residues long. CDR1 is MNHEY and CDR2 is SMNVEV in the germline V gene (reference sequence). The CDR3 region is CASKTSAGRPYNEQFF. CDR3 sequence (DNA): TGTGCCAGCAAGACCTCAGCGGGGCGACCCTACAATGAGCAGTTCTTC.

The J gene is TRBJ2-3, the V gene TRBV11-3; 15 nucleotides match TRBD2. Germline CDR1 and CDR2: SGHNT and YENEEA. There are 16 residues in the CDR3. With V trimmed by 5 bases and J by 3 bases, 3 bases remained unmatched. The CDR3 region is CASSPGTSGRTDTQYF. Here the CDR3 DNA reads TGTGCCAGCAGCCCCGGGACTAGCGGGAGGACAGATACGCAGTATTTT.

This chain links TRBV28 with TRBJ1-4, with 7 bases that match TRBD1. The CDR3 length is 15 residues. After removal of 2 bases from V and 7 bases from J, the junction contained 7 bases not matched to a gene. Germline values: CDR1 MDHEN, CDR2 SYDVKM. The CDR3 bases are TGTGCCAGCAGTTTACGGGAGGGGGCACGTGAAAAACTGTTTTTT. Amino acids: CASSLREGAREKLFF.

V gene TRBV27 combines with J gene TRBJ1-4; D possibly corresponds to TRBD1 (5 bases). Germline V gene data show CDR1 as MNHEY and CDR2 as SMNVEV (reference sequence). V lost 4 bases, J lost 4 bases, and 16 bases lay in between. This CDR3 is built from 16 residues. The chain's CDR3 is CASSSQGAGVNEKLFF. CDR3 in DNA: TGTGCCAGCAGTTCCCAAGGGGCGGGAGTTAATGAAAAACTGTTTTTT.

This clone was recorded only once. V is TRBV5-1 and J is TRBJ2-6; 7 bases align to TRBD2. Germline V CDR1 and CDR2: SGHRS, YFSETQ. Trimming cost V 8 bases and J 4 bases; bases outside gene matches: 6. This CDR3 spans 14 amino acids. The DNA for the CDR3 is TGCGCCAGTCATAGCGGGCTCGGGGCCAACGTCCTGACTTTC. It yields the protein CASHSGLGANVLTF.

The chain has TRBV12-2 and TRBJ1-5. TRBV12-2 is termed a pseudogene. CDR3 length: 15 residues. The chain's CDR3 is CASRLSDHSNQPQHF. In DNA form, the CDR3 reads TGTGCAAGTCGCTTAAGCGACCATAGCAATCAGCCCCAGCATTTT.

The chain has TRBV6-1 and TRBJ1-5; D uncertain. Trimming removed 7 bases at V and 4 bases at J, with 17 bases between. This CDR3 has 15 amino acids. CDR1 is MNHNS and CDR2 is SASEGT in the germline V gene. CDR3 nucleotides: TGTGCCAGCATCCTAGTGGAGGATTATAATCAGCCCCAGCATTTT. This translates into CASILVEDYNQPQHF.

This rearrangement joins TRBV28 to TRBJ1-4; D ambiguous. V was clipped by 2 bases and J by 4 bases, with 11 bases between them. CDR3 length: 15 residues. Germline V gene lookup returns CDR1 MDHEN and CDR2 SYDVKM. Here the CDR3 DNA reads TGTGCCAGCAGTTTAATGGGAGCCATTAATGAAAAACTGTTTTTT. The encoded protein is CASSLMGAINEKLFF.

The chain carries TRBV29-1 and TRBJ2-5; perhaps D is TRBD1 or TRBD2 (6 bases each). Germline loops: CDR1 SQVTM, CDR2 ANQGSEA. V lost 7 bases, J lost 4 bases, and 22 bases lay in between. The CDR3 totals 15 residues. The CDR3 DNA reads as TGCAGCGCCCCGTTTTGGGGGGCGACAGGAGAGACCCAGTACTTC. Amino acid sequence: CSAPFWGATGETQYF.

In nucleotides, the CDR3 is TGTGCCAGCATGGTCAGGCACACAGATACGCAGTATTTT. Its protein is CASMVRHTDTQYF. This chain uses TRBV27 with TRBJ2-3; unclear D gene. Germline V gives CDR1 MNHEY, CDR2 SMNVEV (reference sequence). Trimming took 7 bases from V and 2 from J, leaving 10 bases between them. CDR3 length: 13 amino acids.

The genes are TRBV5-1 and TRBJ2-1; 9 bases are shared with TRBD2. Trimming removed 0 bases from V and 4 bases from J; junction bases left unmatched: 5. The CDR3 extends over 16 amino acids. CDR1 is SGHRS and CDR2 is YFSETQ in the germline V gene. CDR3 bases: TGCGCCAGCAGCTTGGCCAGCGGGAGGACATACAATGAGCAGTTCTTC. It specifies CASSLASGRTYNEQFF.

The rearrangement joins TRBV2 to TRBJ2-7; D is unresolved. V was trimmed by 8 bases and J by 0 bases, leaving 20 bases between them. The CDR3 spans 16 residues. The germline gives CDR1 SNHLY, CDR2 FYNNEI. The CDR3 here is CASCLFPPDTSYEQYF. DNA for the CDR3: TGTGCCAGCTGTCTATTCCCCCCTGACACCTCCTACGAGCAGTACTTC.

The chain recombines TRBV21-1 with TRBJ1-3. TRBV21-1 is flagged as a pseudogene. The length of the CDR3 is 18 residues. CDR3 protein: CASSTEGGSSPSGNTIYF. For the CDR3, the DNA is TGTGCCAGCAGCACTGAGGGGGGATCGTCCCCGTCTGGAAACACCATATATTTT.

The chain recombines TRBV19 with TRBJ1-3; D perhaps matches TRBD1 (5 bases). This CDR3 region has 11 residues. CDR1 LNHDA and CDR2 SQIVND come from the germline V gene (reference sequence). V was shortened by 7 bases and J by 4 bases, with 5 bases between the two germline ends. The CDR3 DNA sequence: TGTGCCAGTACAGGGGGAAACACCATATATTTT. Translating it yields CASTGGNTIYF. Variable domain in full (rest from reference TRBV19 and TRBJ1-3): DGGITQSPKYLFRKEGQNVTLSCEQNLNHDAMYWYRQDPGQGLRLIYYSQIVNDFQKGDIAEGYSVSREKKESFPLTVTSAQKNPTAFYLCASTGGNTIYFGEGSWLTVV.

A few counts support this clone. This chain links TRBV9 with TRBJ1-1; no definite D call. Trimming left V 4 bases short and J 1 base short, with 8 bases between. Germline CDR1 reads SGDLS; CDR2 reads YYNGEE. This CDR3 spans 13 amino acids. This chain's CDR3 is CASSSSGNTEAFF. Written as DNA, the CDR3 is TGTGCCAGCAGCTCGTCAGGGAACACTGAAGCTTTCTTT.

V is TRBV29-1 and J is TRBJ2-7, with D perhaps being TRBD1 or TRBD2 (5 bases each). The CDR3 length is 15 residues. Germline CDR1 SQVTM, CDR2 ANQGSEA. V gave up 5 bases and J gave up 2 bases, with 19 bases separating them. CDR3 DNA sequence: TGCAGCGTTCCTACTTACCGGGACGGGGCCTACGAGCAGTACTTC. It translates to CSVPTYRDGAYEQYF.

This sequence joins TRBV7-9 and TRBJ2-7; 7 bases align to TRBD2. J was trimmed by 0 bases and V by 2 bases; bases with no gene match: 1. The CDR3 is made up of 14 amino acids. The V gene's germline CDR1 is SEHNR and CDR2 FQNEAQ (reference sequence). The CDR3 region is CASSLLADSYEQYF. The DNA of the CDR3 is TGTGCCAGCAGCTTACTAGCGGACTCCTACGAGCAGTACTTC.

The chain carries TRBV9 and TRBJ2-2; D is unresolved. CDR3 length: 15 residues. Germline-derived CDR1 and CDR2 are SGDLS and YYNGEE. Between the trimmed V and J ends, which lost 3 bases and 1 base, there was a span of 10 bases. CDR3 protein: CASSAPGENTGELFF. The CDR3 DNA follows: TGTGCCAGCAGCGCTCCGGGTGAGAACACCGGGGAGCTGTTTTTT.

The rearrangement joins TRBV10-3 to TRBJ1-1; D is undetermined. The CDR3 totals 16 residues. In germline, CDR1 is ENHRY, CDR2 SYGVKD. The V end lost 0 bases, the J end lost 2 bases, and 13 bases lay between the germline ends. DNA of the CDR3: TGTGCCATCAGTGAGTCGGTAGGGCCAAGCAACACTGAAGCTTTCTTT. This codes for CAISESVGPSNTEAFF.

The V gene is TRBV5-1, the J gene TRBJ2-5; TRBD1 aligns across 11 bases. Unmatched junction bases numbered 10, after V lost 2 bases and J lost 4 bases. This CDR3 comprises 17 residues. CDR1 and CDR2 (germline): SGHRS, YFSETQ. The CDR3 spells CASSFPSDRGRGETQYF. CDR3 sequence (DNA): TGCGCCAGCAGCTTTCCATCGGACAGGGGGCGGGGAGAGACCCAGTACTTC. The full variable domain, with the rest looked up from reference TRBV5-1 and TRBJ2-5, is KAGVTQTPRYLIKTRGQQVTLSCSPISGHRSVSWYQQTPGQGLQFLFEYFSETQRNKGNFPGRFSGRQFSNSRSEMNVSTLELGDSALYLCASSFPSDRGRGETQYFGPGTRLLVL.

V usage is TRBV28 and J usage is TRBJ1-1, with 7 bases lining up with TRBD1. Germline-derived CDR1 and CDR2 are MDHEN and SYDVKM. The CDR3 extends over 15 amino acids. After removal of 3 bases from V and 2 bases from J, the junction contained 6 bases not matched to a gene. CDR3 DNA sequence: TGTGCCAGCAGTTTCGTGACAGGGAGAAACACTGAAGCTTTCTTT. This gives the protein CASSFVTGRNTEAFF.

The chain couples TRBV11-2 to TRBJ2-3, with D hard to call. There are 14 residues in the CDR3. The V and J ends lost 0 bases and 6 bases respectively, with 10 bases between them. CDR1 and CDR2 (germline): SGHAT, FQNNGV. In DNA form, the CDR3 reads TGTGCCAGCAGCTTAGATCCGGCGTCGGATACGCAGTATTTT. Amino acids: CASSLDPASDTQYF.

The chain links TRBV11-2 to TRBJ1-1; 8 nucleotides align to TRBD1. CDR3 length: 14 amino acids. Germline CDR1 and CDR2: SGHAT and FQNNGV. With 3 bases clipped from V and 0 bases from J, the junction kept 0 bases outside the gene matches. CDR3 DNA: TGTGCCAGCAGCTTGGACAGGGTGAACACTGAAGCTTTCTTT. As protein: CASSLDRVNTEAFF.

The chain carries TRBV7-2 and TRBJ2-5; no reliable D call. The CDR3 has 14 residues. The ends were cut back, 5 bases at V and 5 bases at J, with 15 bases in the middle. The germline gives CDR1 SGHTA, CDR2 FQGNSA. The CDR3 bases are TGTGCCAGCAGCGATCTATTAAGCTGGGAGACCCAGTACTTC. It codes for CASSDLLSWETQYF.

The genes are TRBV12-5 and TRBJ1-2; D call uncertain. Germline lookup yields CDR1 LGHNT and CDR2 FRNRAP. CDR3 size: 11 residues. V lost 6 bases and J lost 1, with 3 bases in between. The CDR3: CASGHNYGYTF. The CDR3, as DNA: TGTGCTAGTGGACATAACTATGGCTACACCTTC.